The rows below give T cell receptor beta chains drawn from one sample of a study of response to subunit inactivated influenza vaccine. TCRdb fed the RT-PCR reads into MiXCR, producing one record per CDR3 protein. Of hundreds of thousands of distinct CDR3 sequences listed, less than 8% are singletons. The source was PBMCs from blood, collected around 2 years after vaccination. These receptor sequences come from a man aged 50-75 years who received an inactivated influenza vaccine. The CDR3 runs from the conserved cysteine through the conserved F or W. Each record gives: J gene, V gene, D gene, clone size, CDR3 protein, CDR3 DNA. The D gene is left open where the match is weak. Expanded clones get a size class; other rows say once, few or many, or leave the size out.

TRBJ2-3 | TRBV20-1 | . | many | CSAPGLDTQYF | TGCAGTGCACCAGGTCTGGATACGCAGTATTTT
TRBJ1-1 | TRBV7-6 | . | . | CASSINGGPNTEAFF | TGTGCCAGCAGCATAAACGGGGGGCCGAACACTGAAGCTTTCTTT
TRBJ2-3 | TRBV12-3/TRBV12-4 | TRBD2 | many | CASSFSGMGADTQYF | TGTGCCAGCAGTTTTAGCGGGATGGGGGCAGATACGCAGTATTTT
TRBJ1-6 | TRBV5-1 | . | few | CASSFRPGVNSPLHF | TGCGCCAGCAGCTTCCGGCCAGGGGTAAATTCACCCCTCCACTTT
TRBJ2-5 | TRBV6-2/TRBV6-3 | TRBD1 | . | CASSYTGQVLQETQYF | TGTGCCAGCAGTTACACCGGACAGGTCCTGCAAGAGACCCAGTACTTC
TRBJ2-7 | TRBV5-1 | TRBD1 | many | CASKGQTGSYEQYF | TGCGCCAGCAAGGGACAGACCGGCTCCTACGAGCAGTACTTC
TRBJ2-1 | TRBV3-1 | TRBD2 | few | CASRAGGRYNEQFF | TGTGCCAGCAGGGCGGGCGGGAGATACAATGAGCAGTTCTTC
TRBJ2-3 | TRBV2 | TRBD2 | few | CASSGPRTSGDTDTQYF | TGTGCCAGCAGTGGCCCGCGAACTAGCGGGGACACAGATACGCAGTATTTT
TRBJ2-5 | TRBV5-1 | TRBD2 | . | CASSIGLAGEETQYF | TGCGCCAGCAGCATAGGACTAGCGGGAGAAGAGACCCAGTACTTC
TRBJ1-1 | TRBV4-1 | . | . | CASSHPLGRNTEAFF | TGCGCCAGCAGCCACCCATTGGGGAGGAACACTGAAGCTTTCTTT
TRBJ2-3 | TRBV10-2 | . | many | CASTRRGPRDGGVYTDTQYF | TGCGCCAGCACACGCCGGGGACCCCGAGACGGGGGCGTATACACAGATACGCAGTATTTT
TRBJ1-2 | TRBV6-1 | TRBD1 | . | CASSADRGSYGYTF | TGTGCCAGCAGCGCCGACAGGGGAAGTTATGGCTACACCTTC
TRBJ2-7 | TRBV7-4 | TRBD1 | . | CASSLGGPGQGIREQYF | TGTGCCAGCAGCTTAGGAGGTCCGGGACAGGGAATTCGGGAGCAGTACTTC
TRBJ2-1 | TRBV15 | . | few | CATGKVSSYNEQFF | TGTGCCACCGGGAAGGTCAGCTCCTACAATGAGCAGTTCTTC
TRBJ2-7 | TRBV5-1 | TRBD2 | once | CASSLGLAGGSYEQYF | TGCGCCAGCAGCTTGGGACTAGCGGGGGGCTCCTACGAGCAGTACTTC